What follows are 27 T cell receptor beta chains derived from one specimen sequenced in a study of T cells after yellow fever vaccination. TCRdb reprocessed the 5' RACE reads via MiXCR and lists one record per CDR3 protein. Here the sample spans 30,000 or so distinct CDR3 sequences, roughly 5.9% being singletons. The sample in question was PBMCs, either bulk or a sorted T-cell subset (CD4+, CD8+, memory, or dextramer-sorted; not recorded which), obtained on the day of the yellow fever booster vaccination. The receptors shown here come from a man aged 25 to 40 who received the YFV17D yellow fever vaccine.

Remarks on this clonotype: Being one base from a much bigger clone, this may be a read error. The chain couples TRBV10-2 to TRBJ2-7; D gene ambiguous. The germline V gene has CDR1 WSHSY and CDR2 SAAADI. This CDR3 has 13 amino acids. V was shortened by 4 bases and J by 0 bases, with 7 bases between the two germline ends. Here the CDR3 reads CASSGPSSYEQYF. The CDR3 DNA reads TGCGCCAGCAGTGGACCGAGCTCCTACGAGCAGTACTTC.

The CDR3 loop reads CASRLTLDYGYTF. The CDR3, as DNA: TGTGCCAGTCGCCTTACCCTGGACTATGGCTACACCTTC. The chain has TRBV19 and TRBJ1-2, with D uncertain. Germline V gene lookup returns CDR1 LNHDA and CDR2 SQIVND (reference sequence). V gave up 8 bases and J gave up 3 bases, with 13 bases separating them. The CDR3 sequence is 13 residues long.

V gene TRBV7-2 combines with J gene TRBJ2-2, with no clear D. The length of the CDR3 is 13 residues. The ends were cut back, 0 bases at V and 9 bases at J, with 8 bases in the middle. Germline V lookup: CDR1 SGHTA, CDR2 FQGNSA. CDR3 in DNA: TGTGCCAGCAGCTTAGCGGTAACCAGGGAGCTGTTTTTT. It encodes CASSLAVTRELFF.

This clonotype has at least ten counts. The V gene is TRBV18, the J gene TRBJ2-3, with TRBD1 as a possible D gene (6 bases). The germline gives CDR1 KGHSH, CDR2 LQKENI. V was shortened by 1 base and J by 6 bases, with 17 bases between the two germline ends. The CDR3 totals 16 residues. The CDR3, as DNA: TGTGCCAGCTCACCACGAGGGCGGCAGCAGGGGGATACGCAGTATTTT. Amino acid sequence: CASSPRGRQQGDTQYF.

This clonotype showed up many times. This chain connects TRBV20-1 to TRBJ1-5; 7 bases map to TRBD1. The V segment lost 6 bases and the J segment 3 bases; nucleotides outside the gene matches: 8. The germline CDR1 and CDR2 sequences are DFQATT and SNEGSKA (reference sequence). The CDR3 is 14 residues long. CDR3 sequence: CSARDSGTNQPQHF. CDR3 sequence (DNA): TGCAGTGCCCGGGACAGCGGGACCAATCAGCCCCAGCATTTT.

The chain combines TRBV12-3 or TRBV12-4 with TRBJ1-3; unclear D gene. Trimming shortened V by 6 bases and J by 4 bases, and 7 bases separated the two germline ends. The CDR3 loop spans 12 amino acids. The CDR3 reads CASRMQGNTIYF. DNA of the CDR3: TGTGCCAGCAGGATGCAGGGAAACACCATATATTTT.

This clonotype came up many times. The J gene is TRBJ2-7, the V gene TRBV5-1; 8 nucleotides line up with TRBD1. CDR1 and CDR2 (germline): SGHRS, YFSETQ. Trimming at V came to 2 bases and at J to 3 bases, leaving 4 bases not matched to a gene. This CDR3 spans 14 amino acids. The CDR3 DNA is TGCGCCAGCAGCTTCGGGACAGGAGGCTACGAGCAGTACTTC. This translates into CASSFGTGGYEQYF.

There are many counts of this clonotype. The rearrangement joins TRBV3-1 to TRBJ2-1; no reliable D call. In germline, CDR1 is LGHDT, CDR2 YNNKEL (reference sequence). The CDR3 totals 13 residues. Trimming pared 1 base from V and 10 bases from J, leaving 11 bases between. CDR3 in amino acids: CASSQVRVGEQFF. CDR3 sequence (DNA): TGTGCCAGCAGCCAAGTTAGGGTGGGAGAGCAGTTCTTC.

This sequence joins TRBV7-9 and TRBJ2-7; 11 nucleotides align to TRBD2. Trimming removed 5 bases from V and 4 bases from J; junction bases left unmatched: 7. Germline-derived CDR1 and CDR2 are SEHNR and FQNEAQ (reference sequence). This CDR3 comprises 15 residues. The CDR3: CASSPTSGRGYEQYF. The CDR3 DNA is TGTGCCAGCAGCCCTACTAGCGGGAGAGGGTACGAGCAGTACTTC. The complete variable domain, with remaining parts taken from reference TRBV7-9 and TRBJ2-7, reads DTGVSQNPRHKITKRGQNVTFRCDPISEHNRLYWYRQTLGQGPEFLTYFQNEAQLEKSRLLSDRFSAERPKGSFSTLEIQRTEQGDSAMYLCASSPTSGRGYEQYFGPGTRLTVT.

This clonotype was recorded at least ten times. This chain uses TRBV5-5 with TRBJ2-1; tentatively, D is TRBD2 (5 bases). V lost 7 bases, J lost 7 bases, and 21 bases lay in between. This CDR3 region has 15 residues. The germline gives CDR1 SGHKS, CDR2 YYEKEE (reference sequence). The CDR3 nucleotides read TGTGCCAGCGCATATGCCGAGACGAGGGAAAATGAGCAGTTCTTC. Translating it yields CASAYAETRENEQFF.

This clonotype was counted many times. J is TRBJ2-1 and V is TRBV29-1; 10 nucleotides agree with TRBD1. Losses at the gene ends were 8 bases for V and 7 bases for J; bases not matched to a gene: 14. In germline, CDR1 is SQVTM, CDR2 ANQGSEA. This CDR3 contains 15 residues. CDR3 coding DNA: TGCAGCTCTTTACCGGGACAGGGGATGAGGAATGAGCAGTTCTTC. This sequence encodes CSSLPGQGMRNEQFF.

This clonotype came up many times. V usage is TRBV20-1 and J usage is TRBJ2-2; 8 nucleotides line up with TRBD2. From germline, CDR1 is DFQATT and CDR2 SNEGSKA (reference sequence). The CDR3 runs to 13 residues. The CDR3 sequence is CSGGGALTGELFF. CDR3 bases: TGCAGCGGGGGGGGAGCCCTCACCGGGGAGCTGTTTTTT.

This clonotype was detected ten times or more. The CDR3 DNA follows: TGTGCCACCAGCAAGGGCAATCAGCCCCAGCATTTT. Translated, it gives CATSKGNQPQHF. The chain carries TRBV15 and TRBJ1-5; D gene uncertain. Trimming removed 4 bases from V and 2 bases from J, with 3 bases in between. Germline CDR1 and CDR2: LNHNV and YYDKDF (reference sequence). There are 12 residues in the CDR3. The full variable domain, with the rest looked up from reference TRBV15 and TRBJ1-5, is DAMVIQNPRYQVTQFGKPVTLSCSQTLNHNVMYWYQQKSSQAPKLLFHYYDKDFNNEADTPDNFQSRRPNTSFCFLDIRSPGLGDTAMYLCATSKGNQPQHFGDGTRLSIL.

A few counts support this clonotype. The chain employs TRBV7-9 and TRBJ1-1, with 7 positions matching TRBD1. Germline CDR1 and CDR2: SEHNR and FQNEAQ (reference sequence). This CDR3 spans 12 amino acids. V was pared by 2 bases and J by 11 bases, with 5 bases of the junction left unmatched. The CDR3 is CASSLYGTAAFF. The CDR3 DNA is TGTGCCAGCAGCTTATATGGGACAGCGGCTTTCTTT. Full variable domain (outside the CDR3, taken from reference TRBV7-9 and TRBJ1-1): DTGVSQNPRHKITKRGQNVTFRCDPISEHNRLYWYRQTLGQGPEFLTYFQNEAQLEKSRLLSDRFSAERPKGSFSTLEIQRTEQGDSAMYLCASSLYGTAAFFGQGTRLTVV.

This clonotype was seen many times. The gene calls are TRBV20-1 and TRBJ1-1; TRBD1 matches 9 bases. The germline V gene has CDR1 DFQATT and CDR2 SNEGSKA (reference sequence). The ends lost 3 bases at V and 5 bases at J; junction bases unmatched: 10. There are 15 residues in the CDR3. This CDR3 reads CSARAQGAMGTEAFF. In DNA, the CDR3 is TGCAGTGCTAGGGCACAGGGGGCGATGGGGACTGAAGCTTTCTTT.

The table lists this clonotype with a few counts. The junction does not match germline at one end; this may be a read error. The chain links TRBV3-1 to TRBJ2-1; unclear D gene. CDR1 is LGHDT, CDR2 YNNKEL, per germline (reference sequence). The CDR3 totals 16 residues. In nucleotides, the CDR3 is TGTGCCTGCAGGCCTCGGGTGGCCCCGGGCTACAATGAGCAGTTCTTC. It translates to CACRPRVAPGYNEQFF.

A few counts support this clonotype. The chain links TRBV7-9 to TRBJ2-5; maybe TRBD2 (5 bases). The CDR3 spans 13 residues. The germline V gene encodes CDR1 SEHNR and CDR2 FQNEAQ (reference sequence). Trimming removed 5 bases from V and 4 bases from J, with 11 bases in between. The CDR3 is CASSRDLAETQYF. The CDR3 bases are TGTGCCAGCAGCCGGGATTTAGCAGAGACCCAGTACTTC. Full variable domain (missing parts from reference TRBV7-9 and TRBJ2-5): DTGVSQNPRHKITKRGQNVTFRCDPISEHNRLYWYRQTLGQGPEFLTYFQNEAQLEKSRLLSDRFSAERPKGSFSTLEIQRTEQGDSAMYLCASSRDLAETQYFGPGTRLLVL.

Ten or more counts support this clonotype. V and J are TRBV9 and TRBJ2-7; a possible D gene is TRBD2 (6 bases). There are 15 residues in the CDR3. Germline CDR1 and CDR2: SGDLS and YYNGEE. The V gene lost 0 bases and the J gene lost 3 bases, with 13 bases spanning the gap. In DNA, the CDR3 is TGTGCCAGCAGCGTAGACGGCGGGATCAACTACGAGCAGTACTTC. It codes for CASSVDGGINYEQYF.

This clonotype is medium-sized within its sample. DNA of the CDR3: TGTGCCAGCTCAGGCATGGGGCGAAAAGCGGAGGGGCAGTACTTC. It codes for CASSGMGRKAEGQYF. The J gene is TRBJ2-7, the V gene TRBV18, with a possible D match to TRBD2 (6 bases). Trimming stripped 5 bases from V and 9 bases from J, with 23 bases between. This CDR3 region has 15 residues. From germline, CDR1 is KGHSH and CDR2 LQKENI.

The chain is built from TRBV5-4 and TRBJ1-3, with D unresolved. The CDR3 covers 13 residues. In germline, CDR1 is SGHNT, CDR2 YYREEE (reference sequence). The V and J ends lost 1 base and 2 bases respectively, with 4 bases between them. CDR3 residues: CASSLPPGNTIYF. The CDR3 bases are TGTGCCAGCAGCTTGCCGCCTGGAAACACCATATATTTT.

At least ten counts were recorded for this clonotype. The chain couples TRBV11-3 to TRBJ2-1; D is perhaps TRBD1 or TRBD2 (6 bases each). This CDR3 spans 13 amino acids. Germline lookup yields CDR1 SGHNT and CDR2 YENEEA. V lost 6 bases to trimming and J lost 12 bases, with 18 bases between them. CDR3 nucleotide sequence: TGTGCCAGCAGTCAAACCGCGGGACAAAGGCAGTTCTTC. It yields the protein CASSQTAGQRQFF.

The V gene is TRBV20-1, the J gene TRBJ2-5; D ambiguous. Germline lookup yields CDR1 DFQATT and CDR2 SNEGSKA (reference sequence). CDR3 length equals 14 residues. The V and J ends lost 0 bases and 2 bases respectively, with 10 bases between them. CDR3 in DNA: TGCAGTGCTAGAGAGGGAAACCTACAAGAGACCCAGTACTTC. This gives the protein CSAREGNLQETQYF.

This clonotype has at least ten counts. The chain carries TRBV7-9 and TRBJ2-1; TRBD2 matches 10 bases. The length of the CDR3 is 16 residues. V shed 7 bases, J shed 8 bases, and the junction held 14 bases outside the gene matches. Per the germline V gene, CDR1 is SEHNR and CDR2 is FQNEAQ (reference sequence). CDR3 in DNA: TGTGCCAGCACCCCCTCCGGGACTAGCGCCGTGGATGAGCAGTTCTTC. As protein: CASTPSGTSAVDEQFF.

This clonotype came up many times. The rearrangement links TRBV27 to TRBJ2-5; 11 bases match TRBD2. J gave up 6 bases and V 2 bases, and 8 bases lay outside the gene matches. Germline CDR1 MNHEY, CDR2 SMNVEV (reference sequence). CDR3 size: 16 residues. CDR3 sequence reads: CASSLKGLAGGQTQYF. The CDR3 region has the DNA TGTGCCAGCAGTTTAAAGGGCCTAGCGGGAGGCCAGACCCAGTACTTC.

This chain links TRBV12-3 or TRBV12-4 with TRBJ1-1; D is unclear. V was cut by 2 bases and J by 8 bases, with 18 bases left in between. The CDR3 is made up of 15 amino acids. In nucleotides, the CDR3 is TGTGCCAGCAGTTTAATGGCGGCCTTACTACCCGAAGCTTTCTTT. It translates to CASSLMAALLPEAFF.

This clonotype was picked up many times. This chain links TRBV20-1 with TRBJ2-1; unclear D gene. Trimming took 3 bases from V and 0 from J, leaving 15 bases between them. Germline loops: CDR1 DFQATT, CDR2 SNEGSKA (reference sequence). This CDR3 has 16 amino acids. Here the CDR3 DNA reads TGCAGTGCTAGTGAGAGTGCAGCGCACTCCTACAATGAGCAGTTCTTC. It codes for CSASESAAHSYNEQFF.

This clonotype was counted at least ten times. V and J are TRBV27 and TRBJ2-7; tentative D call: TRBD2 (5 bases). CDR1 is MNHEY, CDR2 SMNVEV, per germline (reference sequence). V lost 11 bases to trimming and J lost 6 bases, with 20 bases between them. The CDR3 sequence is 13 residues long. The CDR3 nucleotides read TGTGCCTCTCACCTCGCGCCGGGGAGCGAGCAGTACTTC. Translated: CASHLAPGSEQYF.